One sample yielded the 4 T cell receptor beta chains listed below, sequenced in a study of T cell repertoires in cytomegalovirus infection. In TCRdb, the reads were re-called with MiXCR into one record per CDR3 protein. Of some 500,000 distinct CDR3 sequences in the sample, roughly 34% are singletons; the top ten hold about a sixth. Antigens of these TCRs are unknown. The material was cultured PBMCs, obtained from culture after CMV antigen stimulation. The receptors shown here come from a human donor in good health (CMV status not recorded). Some clones in this sample may be carry-over from other donors' samples.

This clonotype has only a few counts. V is TRBV4-3 and J is TRBJ2-2; D may be TRBD2 (5 bases). Trimming cost V 1 base and J 7 bases, with 13 bases left between them. Looked up from germline, CDR1 is LGHNA and CDR2 is YSLEER. The CDR3 has 15 amino acids. The CDR3 nucleotides are TGCGCCAGCAGCCAAGTCACCCGGGGTGGCGGGGAGCTGTTTTTT. Translated: CASSQVTRGGGELFF.

This clonotype was picked up a small number of times. V usage is TRBV27 and J usage is TRBJ2-1, with 10 bases aligning to TRBD1. Trimming removed 8 bases from V and 8 bases from J; junction bases left unmatched: 12. The CDR3 runs to 15 residues. Germline CDR1 and CDR2: MNHEY and SMNVEV (reference sequence). The CDR3 DNA is TGTGCCAGCGGCTCCCTCTCGACAGGGGGCTATGAGCAGTTCTTC. Amino acid sequence: CASGSLSTGGYEQFF.

This chain uses TRBV15 with TRBJ2-7; the match to TRBD2 covers 9 bases. Germline V lookup: CDR1 LNHNV, CDR2 YYDKDF (reference sequence). The V segment lost 5 bases and the J segment 3 bases; nucleotides outside the gene matches: 5. There are 14 residues in the CDR3. CDR3 sequence reads: CATSGGRGLYEQYF. In DNA, the CDR3 is TGTGCCACCAGCGGCGGGAGGGGGCTCTACGAGCAGTACTTC.

This clonotype was seen many times. The chain couples TRBV6-2 or TRBV6-3 to TRBJ1-4; no clear D gene. Trimming removed 8 bases at V and 5 bases at J, with 15 bases between. The germline gives CDR1 MNHEY, CDR2 SVGEGT. The CDR3 has 14 amino acids. CDR3 nucleotide sequence: TGTGCCAGCCGTATTTCCGGGAACAATGAAAAACTGTTTTTT. Its protein product is CASRISGNNEKLFF.